This TCR beta chain was sequenced during a study of blood T cells in healthy people across ages. Germline assignment: CDR1 SGDLS and CDR2 YYNGEE. CDR3 length: 15 amino acids. The junction had 6 bases not matched to a gene; V was cut back by 4 bases and J by 5 bases. The use of a sample-barcoded 5' primer and a J-beta primer mix characterized a second PCR of roughly 6 to 11 cycles. Using its own MiXCR run on the 5' RACE reads, TCRdb lists one record per CDR3 protein. This sample has about 1.5 million distinct CDR3 sequences, with less than 45% found just once. The sample taken for sequencing was blood. The chain recombines TRBV9 with TRBJ2-2; 9 bases line up with TRBD1. The TCR originated in a woman younger than 30 in good health. CDR3 in amino acids: CASSLWDRVTGELFF. CDR3 nucleotide sequence: TGTGCCAGCAGCTTATGGGACAGGGTAACCGGGGAGCTGTTTTTT. Full variable domain (remainder filled in from reference TRBV9 and TRBJ2-2): DSGVTQTPKHLITATGQRVTLRCSPRSGDLSVYWYQQSLDQGLQFLIQYYNGEERAKGNILERFSAQQFPDLHSELNLSSLELGDSALYFCASSLWDRVTGELFFGEGSRLTVL.